The sequence of this TCR beta chain was determined in a study of blood T cell repertoires in COVID-19. As for the study in general: Samples taken during acute and convalescent COVID-19 were collected in the United States, Italy and Spain.

Authors' processing steps: Amplification from reference gene primers served as the basis for estimated nucleated cell counts. TCRdb's table, derived via immunoSEQ multiplex PCR, lists solely in-frame clones and lacks some. V, J and clone size were drawn from that table, and D and trimming were deduced from the DNA. The sample yields almost 350,000 clones, roughly 86% seen once. This CDR3 comprises 12 residues. Germline V lookup: CDR1 SNHLY, CDR2 FYNNEI. The J segment lost 6 bases and the V segment lost 11 bases, leaving 4 bases of the junction unmatched. Cohort placement rested on clinical history that participants reported themselves.

The clonotype comes from a woman in her twenties or thirties who had been exposed to COVID-19. The gene calls are TRBV2 and TRBJ1-6; 7 positions agree with TRBD1. Input material: PBMCs or T cells enriched from blood (not recorded which). The CDR3 loop reads CADRVFNSPLHF. The CDR3 region has the DNA TGTGCCGACAGGGTTTTTAATTCACCCCTCCACTTT.